The 3 T cell receptor beta chains presented below share a single source sample, sequenced in a study of cytomegalovirus exposure and HLA in healthy donors. Primers included in the PCR were 60 Vbeta and 13 Jbeta primers. Assay: immunoSEQ multiplex PCR; the TCRdb copy retains only in-frame clones and omits some. Of approximately 100,000 clones listed, about 74% are singletons. The sequencing sample was made of PBMCs. The receptors here all came from a male donor in good health and CMV-seronegative.

On this clone: The identical CDR3 is also encoded by other nucleotide sequences in the sample. This chain joins TRBV27 and TRBJ2-7; perhaps TRBD1 as D (5 bases). Germline V CDR1 and CDR2: MNHEY, SMNVEV (reference sequence). V was clipped by 3 bases and J by 6 bases, with 9 bases between them. The CDR3 length is 12 residues. This CDR3 is CASSLAGFEQYF. The CDR3 bases are TGTGCCAGCAGTTTGGCAGGGTTCGAGCAGTACTTC.

The chain couples TRBV6-1 to TRBJ1-3, with D tentatively TRBD1 (5 bases). From germline, CDR1 is MNHNS and CDR2 SASEGT. This CDR3 is built from 14 residues. The germline V and J ends were trimmed by 7 bases and 0 bases, with 10 bases remaining between them. The CDR3 DNA is TGTGCCAGCATCAGACAGCGCTCTGGAAACACCATATATTTT. Translation gives CASIRQRSGNTIYF.

The genes are TRBV5-4 and TRBJ2-1; D is undetermined. Trimming stripped 4 bases from V and 9 bases from J, with 14 bases between. Germline loops: CDR1 SGHNT, CDR2 YYREEE (reference sequence). This CDR3 has 13 amino acids. CDR3 loop: CASSAEILGEQFF. The CDR3 DNA follows: TGTGCCAGCAGCGCCGAAATTCTAGGTGAGCAGTTCTTC.